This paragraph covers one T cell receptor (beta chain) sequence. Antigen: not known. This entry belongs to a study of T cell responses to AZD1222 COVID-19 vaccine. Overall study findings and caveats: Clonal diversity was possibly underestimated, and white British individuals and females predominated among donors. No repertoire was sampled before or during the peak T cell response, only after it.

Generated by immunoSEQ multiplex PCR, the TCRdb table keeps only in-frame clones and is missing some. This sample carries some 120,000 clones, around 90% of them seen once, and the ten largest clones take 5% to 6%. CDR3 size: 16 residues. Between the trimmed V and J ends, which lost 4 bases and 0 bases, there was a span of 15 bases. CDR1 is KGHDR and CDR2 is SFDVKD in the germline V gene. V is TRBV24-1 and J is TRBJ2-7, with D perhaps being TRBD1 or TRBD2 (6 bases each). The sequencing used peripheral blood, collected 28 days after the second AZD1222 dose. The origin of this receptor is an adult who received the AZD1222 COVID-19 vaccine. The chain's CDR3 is CATSEGGRAFSYEQYF. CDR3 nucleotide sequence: TGTGCCACCAGTGAGGGGGGCAGGGCTTTCTCCTACGAGCAGTACTTC.